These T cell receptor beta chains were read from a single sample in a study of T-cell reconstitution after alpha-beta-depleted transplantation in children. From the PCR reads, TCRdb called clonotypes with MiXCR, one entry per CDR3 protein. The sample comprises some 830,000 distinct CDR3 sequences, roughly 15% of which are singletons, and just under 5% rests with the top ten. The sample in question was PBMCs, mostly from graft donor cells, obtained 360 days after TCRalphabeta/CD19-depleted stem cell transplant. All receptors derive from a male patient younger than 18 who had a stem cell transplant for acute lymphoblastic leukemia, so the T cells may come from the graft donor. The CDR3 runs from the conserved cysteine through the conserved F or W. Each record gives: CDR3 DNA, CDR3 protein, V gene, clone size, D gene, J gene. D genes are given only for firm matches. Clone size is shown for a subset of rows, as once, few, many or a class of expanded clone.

TGTGCCAGCAGTGAATCGGGGGGGCGCCCCTGGGGTAACACCGGGGAGCTGTTTTTT	CASSESGGRPWGNTGELFF	TRBV25-1	few	TRBD2	TRBJ2-2
TGTGCCACCGCAACGGGGCTGAACACTGAAGCTTTCTTT	CATATGLNTEAFF	TRBV24-1	NA	NA	TRBJ1-1
TGTGCCAGCTCCCAGAATGAGGCTGGGGCCAACGTCCTGACTTTC	CASSQNEAGANVLTF	TRBV18	NA	NA	TRBJ2-6
TGTGCCAGCGCACCGCTAGCGGGAGTCCCAGATACGCAGTATTTT	CASAPLAGVPDTQYF	TRBV6-1	NA	TRBD2	TRBJ2-3
TGTGCCAGCAGTTACGTTTCGGGGACCTACGAGCAGTACTTC	CASSYVSGTYEQYF	TRBV12-3/TRBV12-4	many	NA	TRBJ2-7
TGTGCCAGCAGCTTAGTTGGGACTAGAGGTGATACGCAGTATTTT	CASSLVGTRGDTQYF	TRBV11-2	NA	TRBD2	TRBJ2-3
TGTGCCAGCACCTTAGGACTAACCACAGATACGCAGTATTTT	CASTLGLTTDTQYF	TRBV12-3/TRBV12-4	NA	NA	TRBJ2-3
TGTGCCAGCAGCCCATGGACGTTAATAAACTATGGCTACACCTTC	CASSPWTLINYGYTF	TRBV11-1	NA	NA	TRBJ1-2
TGCGCCAGCAGCACCCAGGACAGGGGCTTCACTGAAGCTTTCTTT	CASSTQDRGFTEAFF	TRBV5-1	few	TRBD1	TRBJ1-1
TGTGCCAGCAGCTTAATGAGGGAGACCCAGTACTTC	CASSLMRETQYF	TRBV11-2	NA	NA	TRBJ2-5
TGTGCCAGCAGTCCCCCGGAGGGAACTGAAGCTTTCTTT	CASSPPEGTEAFF	TRBV6-6	few	NA	TRBJ1-1
TGTGCCAGCAGTGAAGAGGGTGCGGGAGCAACCTACGAGCAGTACTTC	CASSEEGAGATYEQYF	TRBV6-1	NA	TRBD2	TRBJ2-7
TGTGCCAGCAGCCGGGGGGGACAGGGGACGTTTGAAGCTTTCTTT	CASSRGGQGTFEAFF	TRBV7-6	few	TRBD1	TRBJ1-1
TGTGCCAGCAGTTTCGAGGGATGGGAAAAACTGTTTTTT	CASSFEGWEKLFF	TRBV12-3/TRBV12-4	NA	NA	TRBJ1-4
TGCGCCAGCAGCTTGGAAGGGGCGGGAGGGCCCTACAATGAGCAGTTCTTC	CASSLEGAGGPYNEQFF	TRBV5-1	few	TRBD2	TRBJ2-1
TGTGCCAGCAGGGTAGCGGGGTTCACCGGGGAGCTGTTTTTT	CASRVAGFTGELFF	TRBV12-3/TRBV12-4	NA	TRBD2	TRBJ2-2
TGTGCCAGCAGCGTAGCGGGAGGGCCCGGCACAGATACGCAGTATTTT	CASSVAGGPGTDTQYF	TRBV5-5	NA	TRBD2	TRBJ2-3
TGTGCCAGCAGTGCGACAGGGATCGGTCAGCCCCAGCATTTT	CASSATGIGQPQHF	TRBV27	few	TRBD1	TRBJ1-5
TGTGCCAGTGGCTCAAAGGGGAACACTGAAGCTTTCTTT	CASGSKGNTEAFF	TRBV19	once	NA	TRBJ1-1
TGTGCCAGCAGCCACAATGCGGGGGAAGGTGCAACTAATGAAAAACTGTTTTTT	CASSHNAGEGATNEKLFF	TRBV14	few	NA	TRBJ1-4
TGTGCCAGCAGTTCCGGGACTAGCGGACTTATCGGCACCGGGGAGCTGTTTTTT	CASSSGTSGLIGTGELFF	TRBV6-5	few	TRBD2	TRBJ2-2
TGCAGCGTAACGGGGGTGACCGGGGAGCTGTTTTTT	CSVTGVTGELFF	TRBV29-1	NA	NA	TRBJ2-2
TGCGCCAGCAGCATCGGGACACAGGTGACCTACGAGCAGTACTTC	CASSIGTQVTYEQYF	TRBV5-1	many	NA	TRBJ2-7
TGTGCCAGCAGTCCCCTTACAGGGGAAACTAACTATGGCTACACCTTC	CASSPLTGETNYGYTF	TRBV27	NA	TRBD1	TRBJ1-2
TGCAGCGTTGAAGATGGGACCTCCTACGAGCAGTACTTC	CSVEDGTSYEQYF	TRBV29-1	many	NA	TRBJ2-7
TGTGCCACCAGTGATTCTGGGGACCCACTCGATGAAGAGACCCAGTACTTC	CATSDSGDPLDEETQYF	TRBV24-1	many	NA	TRBJ2-5
TGTGCCAGCAGCTTAGGGGGGACAGGGGAATCACCCCTCCACTTT	CASSLGGTGESPLHF	TRBV7-6	few	TRBD1	TRBJ1-6
TGTGCCAGCAGCCCGACAGGGGGGGGTCCCCAGCATTTT	CASSPTGGGPQHF	TRBV11-2	NA	TRBD1	TRBJ1-5
TGTGCCAGCACCGTCCCGGGACAGGGGCCGAATCAGCCCCAGCATTTT	CASTVPGQGPNQPQHF	TRBV7-2	few	TRBD1	TRBJ1-5
TGTGCCAGCAGCCGTGTTTCTAAGGGTATCGGGGAGCTGTTTTTT	CASSRVSKGIGELFF	TRBV4-2	NA	NA	TRBJ2-2
TGTGCCAGCAGCCGGGACAGGGGAACGGGAGAGACCCAGTACTTC	CASSRDRGTGETQYF	TRBV7-7	few	TRBD1	TRBJ2-5
TGTGCCAGCAGCTTGGGGGGCCGACGGCGCTCTGGGGCCAACGTCCTGACTTTC	CASSLGGRRRSGANVLTF	TRBV7-8	NA	NA	TRBJ2-6
TGTGCCACCAGTGACCACGGGAGAGGGAACTACAATGAGCAGTTCTTC	CATSDHGRGNYNEQFF	TRBV24-1	few	NA	TRBJ2-1
TGTGCCAGCAGCTTACGGACTGCAGCCTACAATGAGCAGTTCTTC	CASSLRTAAYNEQFF	TRBV7-2	few	NA	TRBJ2-1
TGCGCCAGCAGCTTGGTCCCCCCCGGGACTAGCGGCAATGAGCAGTTCTTC	CASSLVPPGTSGNEQFF	TRBV5-1	NA	TRBD2	TRBJ2-1
TGTGCCATCCTAATTACTGGCCCCTACGAGCAGTACTTC	CAILITGPYEQYF	TRBV6-1	few	NA	TRBJ2-7
TGCAGTGCTAGAGATAAGGCAGCCTTGAACACCGGGGAGCTGTTTTTT	CSARDKAALNTGELFF	TRBV20-1	few	NA	TRBJ2-2
TGTGCCAGCAGTGAGCTAGCGGGTTTCAATGAGCAGTTCTTC	CASSELAGFNEQFF	TRBV27	few	TRBD2	TRBJ2-1
TGTGCCAGCTCACCAAAGACAGCCTTTGGAAATTCACCCCTCCACTTT	CASSPKTAFGNSPLHF	TRBV18	few	NA	TRBJ1-6
TGCGCCAGCAGCTTGGCAGCAACCGACTACGAGCAGTACTTC	CASSLAATDYEQYF	TRBV5-1	NA	NA	TRBJ2-7
TGCAGCGTTGTAGGTGGGGGTGGCTACGAGCAGTACTTC	CSVVGGGGYEQYF	TRBV29-1	many	NA	TRBJ2-7
TGCACCTTTATTCCAAGCTCCTACAATGAGCAGTTCTTC	CTFIPSSYNEQFF	TRBV29-1	many	NA	TRBJ2-1